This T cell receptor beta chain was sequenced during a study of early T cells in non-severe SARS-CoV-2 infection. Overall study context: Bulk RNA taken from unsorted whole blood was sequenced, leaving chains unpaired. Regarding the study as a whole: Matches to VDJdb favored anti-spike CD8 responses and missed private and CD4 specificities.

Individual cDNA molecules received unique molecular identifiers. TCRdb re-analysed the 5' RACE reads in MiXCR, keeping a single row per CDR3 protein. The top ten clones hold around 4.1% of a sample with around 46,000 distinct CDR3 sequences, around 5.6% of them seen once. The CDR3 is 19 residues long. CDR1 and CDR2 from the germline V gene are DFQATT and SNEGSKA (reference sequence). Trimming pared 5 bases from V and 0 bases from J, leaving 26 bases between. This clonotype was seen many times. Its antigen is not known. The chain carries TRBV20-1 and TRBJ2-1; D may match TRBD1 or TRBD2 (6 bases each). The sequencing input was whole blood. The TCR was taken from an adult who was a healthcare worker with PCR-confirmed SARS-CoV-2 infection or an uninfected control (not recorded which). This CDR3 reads CSAPLGPGAAPSSYNEQFF. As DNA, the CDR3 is TGCAGTGCTCCCCTAGGCCCGGGGGCAGCGCCGAGCTCCTACAATGAGCAGTTCTTC.